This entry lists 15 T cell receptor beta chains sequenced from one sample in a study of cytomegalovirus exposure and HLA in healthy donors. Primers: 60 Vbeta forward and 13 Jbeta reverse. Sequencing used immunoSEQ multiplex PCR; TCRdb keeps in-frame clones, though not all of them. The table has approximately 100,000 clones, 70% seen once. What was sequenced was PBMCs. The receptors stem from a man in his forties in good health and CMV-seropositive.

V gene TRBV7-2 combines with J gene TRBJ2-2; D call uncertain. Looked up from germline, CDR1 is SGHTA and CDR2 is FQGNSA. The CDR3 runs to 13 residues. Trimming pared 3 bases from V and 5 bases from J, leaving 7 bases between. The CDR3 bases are TGTGCCAGCAGCTTCACCGGGACCGGGGAGCTGTTTTTT. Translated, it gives CASSFTGTGELFF.

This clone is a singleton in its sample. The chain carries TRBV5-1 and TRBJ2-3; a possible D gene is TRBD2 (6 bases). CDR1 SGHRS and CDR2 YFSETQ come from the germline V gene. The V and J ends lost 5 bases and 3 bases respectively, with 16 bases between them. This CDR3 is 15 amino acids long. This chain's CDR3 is CASSSRDSPTDTQYF. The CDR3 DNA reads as TGCGCCAGCAGTTCCCGGGACTCGCCGACAGATACGCAGTATTTT.

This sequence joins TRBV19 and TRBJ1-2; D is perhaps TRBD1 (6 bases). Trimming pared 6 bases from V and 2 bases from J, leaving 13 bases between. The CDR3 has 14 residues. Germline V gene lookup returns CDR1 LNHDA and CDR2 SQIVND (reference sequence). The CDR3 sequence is CASSATGRNYGYTF. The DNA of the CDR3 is TGTGCCAGTAGCGCTACAGGGAGAAACTATGGCTACACCTTC. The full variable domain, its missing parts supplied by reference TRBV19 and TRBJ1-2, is DGGITQSPKYLFRKEGQNVTLSCEQNLNHDAMYWYRQDPGQGLRLIYYSQIVNDFQKGDIAEGYSVSREKKESFPLTVTSAQKNPTAFYLCASSATGRNYGYTFGSGTRLTVV.

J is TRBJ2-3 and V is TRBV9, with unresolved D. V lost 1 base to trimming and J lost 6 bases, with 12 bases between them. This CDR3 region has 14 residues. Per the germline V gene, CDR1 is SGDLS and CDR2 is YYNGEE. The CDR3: CASSVSYLRDTQYF. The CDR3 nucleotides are TGTGCCAGCAGCGTAAGCTACTTGAGGGATACGCAGTATTTT.

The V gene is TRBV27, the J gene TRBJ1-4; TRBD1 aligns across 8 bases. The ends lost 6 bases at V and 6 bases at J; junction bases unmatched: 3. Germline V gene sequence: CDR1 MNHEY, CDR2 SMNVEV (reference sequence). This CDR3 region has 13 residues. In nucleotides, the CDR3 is TGTGCCAGCAGCTCACAGGGGGATGAAAAACTGTTTTTT. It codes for CASSSQGDEKLFF.

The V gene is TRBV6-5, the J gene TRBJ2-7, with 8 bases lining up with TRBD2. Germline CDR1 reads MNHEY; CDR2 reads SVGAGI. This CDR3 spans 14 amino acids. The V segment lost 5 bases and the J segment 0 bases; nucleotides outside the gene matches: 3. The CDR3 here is CASSQLADSYEQYF. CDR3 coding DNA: TGTGCCAGCAGTCAACTAGCGGACTCCTACGAGCAGTACTTC.

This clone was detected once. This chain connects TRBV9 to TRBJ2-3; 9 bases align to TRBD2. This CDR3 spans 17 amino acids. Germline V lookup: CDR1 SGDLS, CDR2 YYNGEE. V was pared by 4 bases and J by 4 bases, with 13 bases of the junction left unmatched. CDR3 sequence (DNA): TGTGCCAGCAGCACCCGTCCACTAGCGGGCGGGGCAGATACGCAGTATTTT. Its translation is CASSTRPLAGGADTQYF.

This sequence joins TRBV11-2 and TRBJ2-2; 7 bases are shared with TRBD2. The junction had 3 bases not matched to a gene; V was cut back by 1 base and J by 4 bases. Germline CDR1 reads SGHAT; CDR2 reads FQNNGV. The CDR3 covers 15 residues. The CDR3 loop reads CASSLAGGLTGELFF. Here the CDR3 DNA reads TGTGCCAGCAGCTTAGCGGGAGGCCTCACCGGGGAGCTGTTTTTT.

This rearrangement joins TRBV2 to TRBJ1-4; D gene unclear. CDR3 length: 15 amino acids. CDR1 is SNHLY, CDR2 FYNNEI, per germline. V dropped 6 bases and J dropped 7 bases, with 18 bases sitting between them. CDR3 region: CASRILDLRGEKLFF. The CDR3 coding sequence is TGTGCCAGCAGGATTTTAGACCTAAGAGGTGAAAAACTGTTTTTT.

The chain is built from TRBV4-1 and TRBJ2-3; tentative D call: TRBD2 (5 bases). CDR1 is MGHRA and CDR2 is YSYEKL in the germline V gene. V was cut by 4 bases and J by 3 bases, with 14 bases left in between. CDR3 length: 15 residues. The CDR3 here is CASSLIPGSTDTQYF. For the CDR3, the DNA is TGCGCCAGCAGCCTCATCCCGGGGTCAACAGATACGCAGTATTTT.

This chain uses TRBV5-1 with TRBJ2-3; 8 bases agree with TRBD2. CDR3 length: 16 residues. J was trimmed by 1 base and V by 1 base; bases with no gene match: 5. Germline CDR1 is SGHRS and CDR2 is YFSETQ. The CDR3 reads CASSLYPTSGTDTQYF. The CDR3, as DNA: TGCGCCAGCAGCTTGTACCCGACTAGCGGCACAGATACGCAGTATTTT.

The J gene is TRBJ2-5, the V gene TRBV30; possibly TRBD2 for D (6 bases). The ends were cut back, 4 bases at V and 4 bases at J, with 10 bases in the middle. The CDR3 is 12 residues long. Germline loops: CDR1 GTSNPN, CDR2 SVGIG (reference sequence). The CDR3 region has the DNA TGTGCCTGGAATCTGGGGGGAGAGACCCAGTACTTC. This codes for CAWNLGGETQYF.

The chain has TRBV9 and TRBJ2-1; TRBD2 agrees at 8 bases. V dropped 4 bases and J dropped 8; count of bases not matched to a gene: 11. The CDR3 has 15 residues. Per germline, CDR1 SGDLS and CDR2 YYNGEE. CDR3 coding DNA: TGTGCCAGCAGCCTTCTAGCGGGCTCCTTCCATGAGCAGTTCTTC. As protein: CASSLLAGSFHEQFF.

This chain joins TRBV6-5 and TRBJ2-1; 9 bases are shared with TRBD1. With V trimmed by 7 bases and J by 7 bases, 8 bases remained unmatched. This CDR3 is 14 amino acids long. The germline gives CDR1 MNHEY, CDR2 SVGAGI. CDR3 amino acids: CASNSGQGWNEQFF. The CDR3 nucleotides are TGTGCCAGCAACTCGGGACAGGGATGGAATGAGCAGTTCTTC.

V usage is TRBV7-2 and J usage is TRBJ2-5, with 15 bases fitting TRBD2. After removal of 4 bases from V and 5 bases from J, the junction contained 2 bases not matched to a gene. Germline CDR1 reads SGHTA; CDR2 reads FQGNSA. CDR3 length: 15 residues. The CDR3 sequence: CASSWTSGRAETQYF. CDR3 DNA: TGTGCCAGCAGCTGGACTAGCGGGAGGGCGGAGACCCAGTACTTC.